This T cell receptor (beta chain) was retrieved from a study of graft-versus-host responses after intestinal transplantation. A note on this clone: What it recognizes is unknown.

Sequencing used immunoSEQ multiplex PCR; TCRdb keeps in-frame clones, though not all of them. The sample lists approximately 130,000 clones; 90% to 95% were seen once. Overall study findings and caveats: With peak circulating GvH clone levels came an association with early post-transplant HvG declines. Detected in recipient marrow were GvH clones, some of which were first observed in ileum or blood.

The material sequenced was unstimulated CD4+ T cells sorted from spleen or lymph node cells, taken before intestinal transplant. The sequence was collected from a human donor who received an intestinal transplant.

CDR3 in DNA: TGTGCCAGTAGTATAGGGGTTAGGGGGTCTGAAGCTTTCTTT. This sequence encodes CASSIGVRGSEAFF. The V call is TRBV19, the J call TRBJ1-1; TRBD1 is a possible D gene (6 bases). The CDR3 length is 14 residues. Per germline, CDR1 LNHDA and CDR2 SQIVND (reference sequence). V lost 1 base to trimming and J lost 6 bases, with 12 bases between them.